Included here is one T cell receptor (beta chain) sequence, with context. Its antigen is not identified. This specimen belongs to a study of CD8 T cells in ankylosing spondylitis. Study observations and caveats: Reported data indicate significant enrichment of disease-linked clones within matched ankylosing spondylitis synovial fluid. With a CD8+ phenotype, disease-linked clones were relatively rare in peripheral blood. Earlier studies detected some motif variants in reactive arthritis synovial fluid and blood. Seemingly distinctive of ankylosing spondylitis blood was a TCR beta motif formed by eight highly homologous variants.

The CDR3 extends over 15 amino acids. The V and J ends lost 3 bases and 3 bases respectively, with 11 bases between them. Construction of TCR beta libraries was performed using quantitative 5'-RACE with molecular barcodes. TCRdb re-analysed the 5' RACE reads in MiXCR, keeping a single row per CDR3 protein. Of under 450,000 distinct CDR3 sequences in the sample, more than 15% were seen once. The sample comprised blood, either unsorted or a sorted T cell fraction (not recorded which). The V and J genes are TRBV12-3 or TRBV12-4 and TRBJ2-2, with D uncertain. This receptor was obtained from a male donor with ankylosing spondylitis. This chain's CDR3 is CASSFGLYDTGELFF. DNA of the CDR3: TGTGCCAGCAGTTTTGGGCTGTACGACACCGGGGAGCTGTTTTTT.